The TCR beta chain described here comes from a study of T-cell reconstitution after alpha-beta-depleted transplantation in children. This clonotype appeared a few times. Library preparation (for TCRbeta) was performed with unique molecular identifiers. MiXCR was run by TCRdb on the PCR reads, yielding one entry per CDR3 protein. This table has a few hundred thousand distinct CDR3 sequences, 15% to 20% appearing once. From germline, CDR1 is MNHEY and CDR2 SMNVEV (reference sequence). The CDR3 has 16 amino acids. V lost 2 bases and J lost 1, with 12 bases in between. The V call is TRBV27, the J call TRBJ1-3; no reliable D call. The sample was PBMCs from the stem cell graft donor, taken from the stem cell graft. This receptor was obtained from a human donor who donated a stem cell graft to a child with acute lymphoblastic leukemia. The CDR3 DNA is TGTGCCAGCAGTTTAACTCCCGATAGTTCTGGAAACACCATATATTTT. Translation gives CASSLTPDSSGNTIYF.